This TCR beta chain stems from a study of cytomegalovirus exposure and HLA in healthy donors (dated by TCRdb to about 2017). Context from the whole study: In an earlier analysis of approximately 500 of the donors, 276 Gb of sequence data and approximately 100 million unique TCR beta sequences from about 190 million T cells were reported. The number of typed donors differed by locus: roughly 620-640 for A, B, C, DRB1 and DQB1; some 500 for DQA1; 606 for DPA1; and 400 to 480 for DPB1. To predict cytomegalovirus infection status, the study brought together high-throughput TCR immunosequencing, statistical association of individual TCRs with disease status, and machine learning. The study aimed to test whether cataloging public T cell receptors could reveal signatures of past pathogen exposure. Rather than drawing on any new phenotypic data, the later analysis identified candidate immune exposures from TCR beta sequences and the way those sequences occurred across donors. An earlier analysis of around 540 of the donors applied high-throughput TCR beta sequencing to assess whether each TCR beta V gene segment acted as functional or pseudogenic. The study used immunosequencing to profile the T cell repertoires of several hundred subjects and linked those repertoires to cytomegalovirus serostatus. The genetic ancestry cluster associated with self-reported Caucasian donors included 70% to 85% of the approximately 430 genotyped donors. Across under 500 genotyped donors of the cohort, an average of approximately 220,000 unique TCR beta nucleotide sequences per donor were sequenced, and roughly 17% of those sequences were non-productive. A separate validation cohort of roughly 130 different subjects was used in addition to the approximately 610-subject first cohort. Donor age, sex, ethnicity and CMV serostatus were compiled together with the repertoire data. All discovery cohort repertoires had been generated using a single sequencing platform. Roughly five DR-DQ haplotypes were treated as single units for association and clustering because of strong linkage in the cohort. HLA typing covered class I and class II loci at four-digit resolution. Genome-wide SNP genotypes for about 55% of the roughly 670 donors were used in a later genetic analysis, which treated that subset as a discovery cohort. A later analysis re-examined previously published TCR beta repertoires from about 670 donors and added high-resolution HLA genotyping to investigate patterns of TCR occurrence. An early release that covered around 590 HLA-typed donors contained about 300 gigabases of sequencing data and roughly 84 million unique TCR sequences.

In total, 500 to 700 healthy bone marrow donors made up the cohort. At the time of sampling, every cohort member was nominally healthy, though immune exposures that went unrecorded were likely present. The donor tested CMV seronegative, placing the donor among the roughly 400 seronegative members of the cohort. Every donor gave a peripheral blood sample, and the peripheral blood mononuclear cells from that sample were used for TCR beta sequencing. The Qiagen DNeasy Blood Extraction Kit was used to extract genomic DNA from the blood cell samples. This clone was observed once. The antigen it recognizes is unknown. No base-level quality is on record; no much larger clone is a single base apart. The library relied on the immunoSEQ multiplex PCR assay. For the multiplex PCR, a mixture combining 60 forward primers for TCR Vbeta segments and 13 reverse primers for TCR Jbeta segments was used. A multiplex PCR assay on genomic DNA amplified the CDR3 region of rearranged TCR beta genes. On the Illumina HiSeq System, the amplified TCR beta libraries were sequenced as 87-base-pair reads. The authors' pipeline ran thus. A later analysis tallied 75 million to 95 million unique TCR beta chains across the 600 to 700 repertoires, and around 10 million of those chains were shared by two or more donors. Raw reads were error-corrected and collapsed into unique sequences with a nearest-neighbor algorithm that merged closely related sequences to remove PCR and sequencing errors. CDR3 sequences were aligned to IMGT reference sequences to assign V, D and J gene segments. For a sequence to be retained, a match of at least six nucleotides to both a V gene segment and a J gene segment was required. Rearrangements were classified as productive when the CDR3 lacked stop codons and remained in frame with V and J, and all other rearrangements were classified as non-productive. Following IMGT convention, CDR3 was defined as the stretch from the second conserved V-encoded cysteine up to the conserved J-encoded phenylalanine. The earlier analysis of some 580 of the donors excluded any sequence lacking an unambiguous match to a single V gene segment. An earlier analysis of a few hundred of the donors called V segments functional above 56.7% productive rearrangements and segregating when the between-donor standard deviation exceeded 5%. A statistical classification framework was built to diagnose cytomegalovirus status from the catalog of TCR beta chain sequences. In a later analysis, V and J genes were assigned by comparing TCR nucleotide sequences against IMGT/GENE-DB human TR gene sequences. Using the TCRdist pipeline, a later analysis assigned CDR3 sequences along with most-parsimonious VDJ recombination scenarios. In a later analysis, each TCR beta chain was defined by its CDR3 amino acid sequence together with its V-gene family, and reads without a unique V-gene family were excluded. In a later analysis, 500 to 650 highly shared, low-generation-probability nucleotide sequences were removed to address suspected cross-contamination and a sequencing artifact. A later analysis calculated a clonal expansion index for each public chain from normalized within-repertoire ranks of inferred template counts. A later analysis computed generation probabilities with a VDJ recombination model fitted to out-of-frame rearrangements, and checked the results against IGoR. In a later analysis, hypergeometric tests were used to score TCR-TCR, TCR-HLA and TCR-CMV co-occurrence, with a repertoire-size bias correction applied to TCR pairs. A later analysis estimated false discovery rates by permuting HLA or CMV assignments 20 times. In a later analysis, co-occurring TCRs were grouped with DBSCAN, and TCRdist sequence similarity was added when clustering was performed within HLA-allele-positive subsets. For co-occurrence clustering, repertoires with fewer than 30,000 or more than 120,000 public chains were excluded, along with 5 or 6 repertoires with anomalous nucleotide sharing. In its TCRdb copy, this immuneACCESS table keeps in-frame sequences only and misses some clones. Where compared with another copy, unresolved V genes explain less than half of these, and the others have no known cause. The DNA gave D and trimming, while V, J and clone size come from that table. Here the sample has tens of thousands of clones; 65% to 85% occur a single time. Approximately 3% of the sample comes from the top ten.

Inclusive of the bounding cysteine and phenylalanine, the CDR3 is 14 residues long. Only CDR3 DNA is held: 42 bases, read in frame from base 1. V is reduced by 2 bases and J by 4 bases, leaving a spacing of 11 bases between them. From a lookup of the germline V gene, CDR1 and CDR2 are SGHNT and YENEEA. Points the paper makes about the study in general: It was suggested by the authors that the approach could potentially be generalized to other disease states and immunological phenotypes. According to a later genetic analysis, donors in an Asian-associated ancestry cluster had fewer N-insertions in productive TCRs than the approximately 710-donor mean. Broadly in line with IMGT annotations, most TCR beta V segments showed up in productive rearrangements about 87% or about 30% of the time in an earlier analysis of under 700 of the donors. Three of the identified cytomegalovirus-associated TCR beta chains were confirmed in vitro to be specific for cytomegalovirus antigens. The presence/absence analyses assumed that sequencing depth was roughly uniform across donors, and that assumption may not be true. A later analysis found that TCR association rates varied across HLA loci, with DRB1 alleles showing the most associated TCRs and HLA-C alleles the fewest. A later analysis associated roughly 17,000 TCR beta sequences with specific HLA alleles at a false discovery rate of 0.05. Because some donors lacked HLA typing at each locus, the association tests relied only on the typed subset. The cohort was sequenced for TCR beta chains only, and without alpha or paired-chain data the features that could be detected were limited. A cluster of highly shared sequence variants was judged likely to represent a technical artifact of the sequencing pipeline. Linkage disequilibrium might explain the correlated functional status among segregating V segments, but an unknown experimental factor could not be excluded. For the cohort, immune exposure information was limited to CMV serostatus. According to a later analysis, most CMV-associated TCR beta chains appeared to be HLA-restricted, and the HLA associations seemed to be driven largely by CMV exposure. Most TCR sequences were seen in very few donors, while some public TCRs were found in many individuals. Over 15 rarely observed V segments, including chromosome 9 orphons, were excluded from the earlier analysis of some 590 of the donors because counts were too low. A further reported finding was that TCR beta sequences accurately predicted the HLA-A and HLA-B alleles for most subjects in the first cohort. The 87-base-pair reads could not distinguish some IMGT-functional V segments, including TRBV6-2 and TRBV6-3, so those segments were excluded. According to a later analysis, parvovirus B19, influenza, CMV and Epstein-Barr virus appeared linked to several top co-occurrence clusters. A total of about 180 TCR beta chains were listed by the study as associated with cytomegalovirus. In a later genetic analysis, a missense DCLRE1C variant was associated with V-gene and J-gene trimming of TCR beta chains, and the association was replicated in an independent cohort. Assigning TCR associations to individual alleles was difficult when HLA alleles, especially DR and DQ, strongly co-occurred. In both the original and validation cohorts, the classifier was reported to diagnose cytomegalovirus status with high specificity and sensitivity. In a later analysis, HLA-associated TCR beta chains showed more clonal expansion and lower generation probabilities than non-associated chains that were equally common.

The receptor was derived from a woman aged 25 to 39 in good health and CMV-seronegative. Input material: PBMCs. Recombination linked TRBV11-3 to TRBJ2-5; TRBD2 is perhaps the D gene, given 5 matching bases. The CDR3 corresponds to CASSLSAEGETQYF. Here is the DNA: TGTGCCAGCAGCTTATCGGCTGAGGGAGAGACCCAGTACTTC.